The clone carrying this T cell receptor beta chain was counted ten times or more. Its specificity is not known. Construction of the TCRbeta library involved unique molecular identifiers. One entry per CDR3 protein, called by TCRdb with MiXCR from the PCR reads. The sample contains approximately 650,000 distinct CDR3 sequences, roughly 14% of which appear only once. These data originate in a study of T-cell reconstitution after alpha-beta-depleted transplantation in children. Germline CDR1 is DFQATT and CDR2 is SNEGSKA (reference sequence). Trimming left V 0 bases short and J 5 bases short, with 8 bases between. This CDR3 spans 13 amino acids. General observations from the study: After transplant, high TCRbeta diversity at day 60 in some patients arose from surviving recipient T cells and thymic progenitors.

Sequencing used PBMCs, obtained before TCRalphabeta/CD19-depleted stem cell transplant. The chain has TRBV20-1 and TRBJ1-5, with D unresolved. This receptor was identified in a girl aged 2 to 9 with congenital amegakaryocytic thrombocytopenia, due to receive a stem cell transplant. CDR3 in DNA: TGCAGTGCTAGAGAAAGAGGGTATCAGCCCCAGCATTTT. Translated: CSARERGYQPQHF.